This entry describes one TCR beta chain. Antigen unknown. Each donor supplied around 9.6 milliliters of peripheral blood. Germline V gene data show CDR1 as SEHNR and CDR2 as FQNEAQ (reference sequence). The germline V and J ends were trimmed by 7 bases and 8 bases, with 11 bases remaining between them. The CDR3 is 11 residues long. The data were obtained in a study of blood T cells in healthy people across ages. Study as a whole: Per two T cells, template switching captured roughly one barcoded beta molecule.

General study findings and limits: There were more naive CD4+ cells and higher diversity in long-lived donors than in aged donors. Diversity of TCR beta per million T cells declined in a roughly linear way with age.

A second roughly 6 to 12 cycle PCR used barcoded and J-beta primers. MiXCR was run by TCRdb on the 5' RACE reads, yielding one entry per CDR3 protein. Here the sample spans roughly 1.6 million distinct CDR3 sequences, about 35% being singletons. The sequencing input was blood. The origin of this receptor is a woman aged 25-40 years in good health. The chain joins TRBV7-9 to TRBJ1-2; D possibly corresponds to TRBD1 (6 bases). CDR3 amino acids: CASMGGGGYTF. The CDR3 bases are TGTGCCAGCATGGGGGGCGGCGGCTACACCTTC. The variable domain in full, completed from reference TRBV7-9 and TRBJ1-2, reads DTGVSQNPRHKITKRGQNVTFRCDPISEHNRLYWYRQTLGQGPEFLTYFQNEAQLEKSRLLSDRFSAERPKGSFSTLEIQRTEQGDSAMYLCASMGGGGYTFGSGTRLTVV.